These 5 T cell receptor beta chains share one sample of origin, sequenced in a study of shared clonotypes between healthy human individuals. The data were produced by immunoSEQ multiplex PCR, yet TCRdb's version contains in-frame clones alone and is incomplete. Counted here are approximately 740,000 clones, approximately 79% occurring once; the ten biggest clones make up 1.5% to 2%. Input material: memory CD4+ T cells sorted from blood. Subset given: CD45RA-negative fraction. Every receptor here comes from a woman in her twenties or thirties in good health.

On this clone: The sample carries other DNA sequences with the same CDR3. The chain is built from TRBV5-1 and TRBJ2-5; possible D gene TRBD1, 6 bases. Trimming left V 3 bases short and J 2 bases short, with 8 bases between. Germline V gene data show CDR1 as SGHRS and CDR2 as YFSETQ. The CDR3 runs to 13 residues. CDR3 amino acids: CASSWGLQETQYF. The CDR3 DNA reads as TGCGCCAGCAGCTGGGGGCTTCAAGAGACCCAGTACTTC.

The chain links TRBV5-1 to TRBJ2-2, with TRBD2 as a possible D gene (6 bases). With 0 bases removed from V and 5 bases from J, the gap between germline ends came to 29 bases. Germline CDR1 SGHRS, CDR2 YFSETQ. The CDR3 runs 21 residues. The CDR3 bases are TGCGCCAGCAGCTTGGGGCGACATTCGCGGCAGACTAGTCGGGATACCGGGGAGCTGTTTTTT. Amino acids: CASSLGRHSRQTSRDTGELFF.

The chain has TRBV5-6 and TRBJ2-1; D is possibly TRBD1 or TRBD2 (5 bases each). The germline gives CDR1 SGHDT, CDR2 YYEEEE. The V and J ends lost 3 bases and 6 bases respectively, with 10 bases between them. This CDR3 has 13 amino acids. CDR3 loop: CASSSGPSNEQFF. The DNA for the CDR3 is TGTGCCAGCAGCTCGGGACCAAGCAATGAGCAGTTCTTC.

The J gene is TRBJ2-1, the V gene TRBV19; D may be TRBD1 (7 bases). The CDR3 consists of 13 residues. The V gene's germline CDR1 is LNHDA and CDR2 SQIVND (reference sequence). The germline V and J ends were trimmed by 10 bases and 3 bases, with 13 bases remaining between them. The CDR3 DNA is TGTGCCACCAGGGGGGAGGACTACAATGAGCAGTTCTTC. Its protein product is CATRGEDYNEQFF.

The chain is built from TRBV28 and TRBJ1-2; 9 positions agree with TRBD1. J was trimmed by 8 bases and V by 2 bases; bases with no gene match: 9. Germline V gene lookup returns CDR1 MDHEN and CDR2 SYDVKM. The CDR3 is 15 amino acids. The CDR3 reads CASSLRQGVIVGYTF. CDR3 nucleotides: TGTGCCAGCAGTTTAAGACAGGGGGTAATTGTAGGCTACACCTTC.